Listed below are T cell receptor beta chains from one sample, sequenced in a study of Graves' ophthalmopathy and Graves' hyperthyroidism. Each CDR3 protein is one row after TCRdb ran MiXCR on the multiplex PCR reads. In the table there are hundreds of thousands of distinct CDR3 sequences, 20% to 25% of which are singletons. Sequencing was done on a sample of peripheral blood. These receptors came from a woman aged 18-30 years with stable Graves' hyperthyroidism. The CDR3 runs from the conserved cysteine through the conserved F or W. The order of the fields is V gene, CDR3 protein.

TRBV12-3/TRBV12-4 | CASSLGDRGHQETQYF
TRBV29-1 | CSGEGQQETQYF
TRBV12-3/TRBV12-4 | CASSLILNTEAFF
TRBV20-1 | CSVGRGDNQPQHF
TRBV5-1 | CASSLNGHTEAFF
TRBV29-1 | CSVGGASYEQYF
TRBV15 | CATSREGQPLDTQYF
TRBV7-2 | CASSIDWWDLAKNIQYF
TRBV27 | CASSFSGPRRAYGYTF
TRBV11-1 | CASSFPPLITANTEAFF
TRBV12-3/TRBV12-4 | CASSFEHRASINYGYTF
TRBV9 | CASSYSEGATYEQYF
TRBV2 | CASSRELSGETQYF
TRBV6-1 | CASREDRVGGMNTEAFF
TRBV3-1 | CASSQDERGGKTF
TRBV5-8 | CASRADSREGTQYF
TRBV30 | CACRDRGNQPQHF
TRBV6-2/TRBV6-3 | CASKVFWAGVKLGYGYTF
TRBV10-1 | CASRGLAGAGPANYGYTF
TRBV12-3/TRBV12-4 | CASSSVRTRGLGTQYF
TRBV12-3/TRBV12-4 | CASSSVFDKNIQYF
TRBV29-1 | CSVPSGAGDRNEQFF